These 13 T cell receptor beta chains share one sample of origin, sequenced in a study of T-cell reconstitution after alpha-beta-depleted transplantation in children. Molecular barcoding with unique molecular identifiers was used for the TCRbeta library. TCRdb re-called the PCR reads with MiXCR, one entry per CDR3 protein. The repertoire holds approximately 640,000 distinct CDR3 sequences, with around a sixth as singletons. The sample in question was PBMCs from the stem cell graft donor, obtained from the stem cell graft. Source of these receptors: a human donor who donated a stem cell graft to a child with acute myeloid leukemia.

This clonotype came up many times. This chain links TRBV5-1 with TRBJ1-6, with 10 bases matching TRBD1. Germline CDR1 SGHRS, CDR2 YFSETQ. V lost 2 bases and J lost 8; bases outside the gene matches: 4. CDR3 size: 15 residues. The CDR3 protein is CASSLRQGADSPLHF. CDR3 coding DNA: TGCGCCAGCAGCTTACGACAGGGGGCAGATTCACCCCTCCACTTT.

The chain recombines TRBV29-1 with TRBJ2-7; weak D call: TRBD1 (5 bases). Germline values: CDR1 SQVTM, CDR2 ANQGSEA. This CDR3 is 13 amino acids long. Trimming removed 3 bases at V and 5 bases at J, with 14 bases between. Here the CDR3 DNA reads TGCAGCGTTGAGGGTCATAGGGGTAACGAGCAGTACTTC. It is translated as CSVEGHRGNEQYF.

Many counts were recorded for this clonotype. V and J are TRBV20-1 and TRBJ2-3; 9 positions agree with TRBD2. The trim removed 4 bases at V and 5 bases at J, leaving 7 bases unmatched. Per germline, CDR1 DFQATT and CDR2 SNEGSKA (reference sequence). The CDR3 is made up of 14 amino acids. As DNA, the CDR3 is TGCAGTGCTAACGAGCGGGGGGCCGGAGATACGCAGTATTTT. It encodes CSANERGAGDTQYF.

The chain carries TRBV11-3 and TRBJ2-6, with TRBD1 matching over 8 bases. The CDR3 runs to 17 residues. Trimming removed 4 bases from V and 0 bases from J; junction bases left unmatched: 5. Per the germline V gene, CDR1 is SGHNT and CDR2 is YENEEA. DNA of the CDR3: TGTGCCAGCAGCTCGGACAGGGCCTTCTCTGGGGCCAACGTCCTGACTTTC. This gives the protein CASSSDRAFSGANVLTF.

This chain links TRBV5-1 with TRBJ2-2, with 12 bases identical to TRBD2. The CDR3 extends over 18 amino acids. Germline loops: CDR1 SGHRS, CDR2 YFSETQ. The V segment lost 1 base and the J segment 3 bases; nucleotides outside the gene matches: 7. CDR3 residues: CASSLPPRTSGDTGELFF. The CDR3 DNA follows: TGCGCCAGCAGCTTGCCGCCTCGGACTAGCGGGGACACCGGGGAGCTGTTTTTT.

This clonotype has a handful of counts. CDR3 in amino acids: CASSPRYPQETQYF. CDR3 in DNA: TGTGCCAGCAGTCCCAGGTATCCCCAAGAGACCCAGTACTTC. The rearrangement joins TRBV12-3 or TRBV12-4 to TRBJ2-5, with D uncertain. The ends were cut back, 5 bases at V and 1 base at J, with 11 bases in the middle. CDR3 length: 14 amino acids.

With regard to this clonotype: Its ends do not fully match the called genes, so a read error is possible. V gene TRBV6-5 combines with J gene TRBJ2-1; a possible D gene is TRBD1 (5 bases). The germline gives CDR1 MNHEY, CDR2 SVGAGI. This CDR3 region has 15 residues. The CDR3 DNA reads TGTGCCAGCAGTTTACAGGTCCCAGCCTACAATGAGCATTTCTTC. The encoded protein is CASSLQVPAYNEHFF.

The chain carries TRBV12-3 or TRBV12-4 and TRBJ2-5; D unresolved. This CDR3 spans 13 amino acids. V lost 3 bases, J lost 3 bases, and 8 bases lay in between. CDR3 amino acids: CASSLSWKETQYF. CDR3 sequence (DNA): TGTGCCAGCAGTTTGTCATGGAAAGAGACCCAGTACTTC.

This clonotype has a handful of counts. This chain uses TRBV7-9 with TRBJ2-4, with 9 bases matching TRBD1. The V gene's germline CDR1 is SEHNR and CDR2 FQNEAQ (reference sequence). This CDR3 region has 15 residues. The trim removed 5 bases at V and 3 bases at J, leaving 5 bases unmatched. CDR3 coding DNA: TGTGCCAGCAGCCATCCGGGACAGGGCAAAAACATTCAGTACTTC. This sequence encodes CASSHPGQGKNIQYF.

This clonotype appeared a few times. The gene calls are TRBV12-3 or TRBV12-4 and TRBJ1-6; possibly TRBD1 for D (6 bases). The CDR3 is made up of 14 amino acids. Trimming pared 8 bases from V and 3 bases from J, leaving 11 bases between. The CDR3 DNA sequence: TGTGCCAGCTCCGGACAGATCTATAATTCACCCCTCCACTTT. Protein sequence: CASSGQIYNSPLHF.

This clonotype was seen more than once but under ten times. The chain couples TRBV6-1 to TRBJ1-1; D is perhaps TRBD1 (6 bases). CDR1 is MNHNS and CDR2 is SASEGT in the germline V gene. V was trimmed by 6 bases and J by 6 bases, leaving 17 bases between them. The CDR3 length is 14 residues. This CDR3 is CASRTTGGGAEAFF. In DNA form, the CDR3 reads TGTGCCAGCAGGACGACAGGTGGTGGGGCTGAAGCTTTCTTT.

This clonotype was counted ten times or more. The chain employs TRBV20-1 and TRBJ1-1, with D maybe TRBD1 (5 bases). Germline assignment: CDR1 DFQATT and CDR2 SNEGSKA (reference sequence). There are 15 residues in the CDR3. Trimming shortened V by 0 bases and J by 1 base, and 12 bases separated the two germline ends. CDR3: CSARDRVRGNTEAFF. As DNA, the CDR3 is TGCAGTGCTAGAGATCGGGTGAGGGGGAACACTGAAGCTTTCTTT.

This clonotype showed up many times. The chain's CDR3 is CASSNQRGARETQYF. CDR3 in DNA: TGTGCCAGCAGCAACCAGCGGGGGGCAAGGGAGACCCAGTACTTC. The chain uses TRBV6-2 or TRBV6-3 and TRBJ2-5; 9 positions agree with TRBD2. The germline CDR1 and CDR2 sequences are MNHEY and SVGEGT. The J segment lost 5 bases and the V segment lost 6 bases, leaving 10 bases of the junction unmatched. The CDR3 covers 15 residues.